Listed below are T cell receptor beta chains from one sample, sequenced in a study of OX40 agonist ivuxolimab in advanced cancers. Sequencing used immunoSEQ multiplex PCR; TCRdb keeps in-frame clones, though not all of them. The table has about 12,000 clones, roughly 77% seen once. Specimen: CD4+ or CD8+ T cells sorted from blood, collected in a trial of the OX40 agonist ivuxolimab. The receptors were sampled from an adult with an advanced solid tumor such as melanoma, head and neck, liver or kidney cancer. CDR3s include the opening cysteine and the closing phenylalanine or tryptophan. The order of the fields is J gene, V gene, D gene, CDR3 protein. A D gene is named only where the DNA matches it firmly.

TRBJ1-5 TRBV9 - CASSVSGTLDQPQHF
TRBJ2-1 TRBV2 TRBD2 CASWGGNEQFF
TRBJ2-7 TRBV7-9 - CASSLVGDLYEQYF
TRBJ2-6 TRBV28 TRBD2 CASSTPRGGHSGANVLTF
TRBJ2-7 TRBV14 - CASSLTSNEQYF
TRBJ1-1 TRBV13 - CASSLVRNTEAFF
TRBJ2-3 TRBV9 - CASSVATTSTDTQYF
TRBJ2-1 TRBV7-6 - CASSLGLSSYNEQFF
TRBJ2-7 TRBV28 - CASSSGWTVSYEQYF
TRBJ2-7 TRBV14 - CASSQGLISYEQYF
TRBJ2-3 TRBV5-6 - CASSLEGNTDTQYF
TRBJ2-3 TRBV7-3 - CASSPLSGRTDTQYF
TRBJ2-1 TRBV6-1 - CASSDFLDPYNEQFF
TRBJ2-5 TRBV18 - CASSPYSSSQETQYF
TRBJ2-6 TRBV10-2 - CASSGVGSGANVLTF
TRBJ2-7 TRBV5-4 - CASKHPGAPGDEQYF
TRBJ2-1 TRBV19 TRBD2 CASSMRGWNNEQFF
TRBJ2-1 TRBV9 TRBD1 CASSGDRPYNEQFF
TRBJ2-2 TRBV7-9 TRBD2 CASSLGGSANTGELFF
TRBJ1-2 TRBV29-1 - CSVLGQTYGYTF
TRBJ2-1 TRBV11-2 - CASSQTQSSYNEQFF
TRBJ2-2 TRBV4-3 TRBD2 CASSPRGLAGGAGELFF
TRBJ2-7 TRBV6-5 TRBD2 CASSPRTSGTYEQYF
TRBJ2-3 TRBV7-3 TRBD2 CASSLTPGLAGVTDTQYF
TRBJ2-7 TRBV4-2 - CASSHTGSSYEQYF
TRBJ2-7 TRBV28 TRBD2 CASSLERLAIDEQYF
TRBJ2-7 TRBV18 TRBD2 CASSPLTSGKYEQYF